The present T cell receptor (beta chain) was sequenced within a study of shared clonotypes between healthy human individuals. TCRdb's table, derived via immunoSEQ multiplex PCR, lists solely in-frame clones and lacks some. The data show approximately 2.5 million clones, just over 90% seen once. Germline V gene lookup returns CDR1 WNHNN and CDR2 SYGVQD (reference sequence). V dropped 6 bases and J dropped 1; count of bases not matched to a gene: 10. The CDR3 contains 16 residues. The source of this sequence is a man younger than 35 in good health. The chain has TRBV10-1 and TRBJ2-3, with TRBD1 identical over 7 bases. Sequenced material: naive CD4+ T cells sorted from blood. Stated subset: CD45RA+ positively selected. The CDR3, as DNA: TGCGCCAGCAGCGCCCCCGACAGGGTGGGCACAGATACGCAGTATTTT. It codes for CASSAPDRVGTDTQYF.